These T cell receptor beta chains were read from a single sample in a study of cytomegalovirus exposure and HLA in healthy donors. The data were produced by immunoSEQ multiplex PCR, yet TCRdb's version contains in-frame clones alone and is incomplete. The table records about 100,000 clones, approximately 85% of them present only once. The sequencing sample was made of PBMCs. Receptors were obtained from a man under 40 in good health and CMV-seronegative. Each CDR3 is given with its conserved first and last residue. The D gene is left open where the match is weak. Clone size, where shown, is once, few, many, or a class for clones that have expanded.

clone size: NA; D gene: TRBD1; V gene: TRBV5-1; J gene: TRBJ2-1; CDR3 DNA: TGCGCCAGCAGCCAGGGACAGAACAATGAGCAGTTCTTC; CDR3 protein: CASSQGQNNEQFF
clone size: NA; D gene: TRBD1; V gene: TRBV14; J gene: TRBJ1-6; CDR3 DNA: TGTGCCAGCAGCACCCGGACAGGGCGTAATTCACCCCTCCACTTT; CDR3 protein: CASSTRTGRNSPLHF
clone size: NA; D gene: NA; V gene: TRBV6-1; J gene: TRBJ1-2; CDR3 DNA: TGTGCCAGCAGCCTCTCGGAGGACTATGGCTACACCTTC; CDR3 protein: CASSLSEDYGYTF
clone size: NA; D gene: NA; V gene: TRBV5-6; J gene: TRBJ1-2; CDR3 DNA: TGTGCCAGCAGCCCGGACAGCGAGTATGGCTACACCTTC; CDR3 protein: CASSPDSEYGYTF
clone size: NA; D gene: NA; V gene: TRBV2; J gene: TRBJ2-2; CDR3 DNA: TGTGCCAGCAGTGTCTCGTCCTATAGCACCGGGGAGCTGTTTTTT; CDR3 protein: CASSVSSYSTGELFF
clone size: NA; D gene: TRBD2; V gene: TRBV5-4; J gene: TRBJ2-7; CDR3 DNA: TGTGCCAGCAGCCCGGGACTAGCGGGAGGATTGTACGAGCAGTACTTC; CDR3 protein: CASSPGLAGGLYEQYF
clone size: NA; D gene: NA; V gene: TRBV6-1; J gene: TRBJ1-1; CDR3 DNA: TGTGCCAGCCGGGGGGGGGTAAGCATGAACACTGAAGCTTTCTTT; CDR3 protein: CASRGGVSMNTEAFF
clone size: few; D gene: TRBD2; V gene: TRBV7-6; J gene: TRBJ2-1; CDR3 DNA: TGTGCCAGCAGCCAGTCGGCTAGCGGCTTCTACAATGAGCAGTTCTTC; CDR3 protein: CASSQSASGFYNEQFF
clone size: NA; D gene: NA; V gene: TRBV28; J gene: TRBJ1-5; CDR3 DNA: TGTGCCAGCAGTCCTCTTCGCTCGGGAACCCACAATCAGCCCCAGCATTTT; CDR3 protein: CASSPLRSGTHNQPQHF
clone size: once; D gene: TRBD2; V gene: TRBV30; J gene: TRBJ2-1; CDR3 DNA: TGTGCCTGGAGTGTACGTAGCGGGAGCTTCGATGAGCAGTTCTTC; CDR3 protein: CAWSVRSGSFDEQFF
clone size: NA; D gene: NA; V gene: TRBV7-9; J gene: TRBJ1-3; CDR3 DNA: TGTGCCAGCAGCTTACCAGTTTACTCTGGAAACACCATATATTTT; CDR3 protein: CASSLPVYSGNTIYF
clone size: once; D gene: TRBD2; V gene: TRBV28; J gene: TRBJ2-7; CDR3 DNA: TGTGCCAGCAGAGATCTAGCGGGGAACTACGAGCAGTACTTC; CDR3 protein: CASRDLAGNYEQYF
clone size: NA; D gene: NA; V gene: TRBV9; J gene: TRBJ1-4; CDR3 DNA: TGTGCCAGCAGCGTAGGGGGCGGGGGTAATGAAAAACTGTTTTTT; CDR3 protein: CASSVGGGGNEKLFF
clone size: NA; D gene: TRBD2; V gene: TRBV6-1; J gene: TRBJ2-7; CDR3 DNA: TGTGCCAGCAGTGAGACTCCGGGACTAGCGGGACGGGTCACCTACGAGCAGTACTTC; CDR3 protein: CASSETPGLAGRVTYEQYF
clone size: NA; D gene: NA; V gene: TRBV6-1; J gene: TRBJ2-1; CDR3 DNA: TGTGCCAGCAGTGGGACTCTCCGGGATGAGCAGTTCTTC; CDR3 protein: CASSGTLRDEQFF
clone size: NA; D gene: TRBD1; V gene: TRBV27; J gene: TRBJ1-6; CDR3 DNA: TGTGCCAGCAGTTTATCGGGCGACAGGGTTAATTCACCCCTCCACTTT; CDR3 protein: CASSLSGDRVNSPLHF
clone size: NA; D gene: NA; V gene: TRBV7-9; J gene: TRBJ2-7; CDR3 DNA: TGTGCCAGCAGCTTACAGGGGATCCACGAGCAGTACTTC; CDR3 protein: CASSLQGIHEQYF
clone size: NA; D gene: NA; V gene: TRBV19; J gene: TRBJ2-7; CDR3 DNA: TGTGCCAGTACCCCAAGTGGAGGGGTGGGCAGCGAGCAGTACTTC; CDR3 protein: CASTPSGGVGSEQYF
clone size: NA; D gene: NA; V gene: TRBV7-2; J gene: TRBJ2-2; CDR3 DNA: TGTGCCAGCAGCGCCGGGAGAACCGGGGAGCTGTTTTTT; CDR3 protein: CASSAGRTGELFF
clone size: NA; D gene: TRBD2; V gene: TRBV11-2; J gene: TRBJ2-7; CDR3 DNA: TGTGCCAGCAGCTTAAGCGGGAGAGTTAGCGAGCAGTACTTC; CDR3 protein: CASSLSGRVSEQYF
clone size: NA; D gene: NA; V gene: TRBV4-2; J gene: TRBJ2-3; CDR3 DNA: TGTGCCAGCAGCCAAGAACGGGCAGATACGCAGTATTTT; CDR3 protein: CASSQERADTQYF
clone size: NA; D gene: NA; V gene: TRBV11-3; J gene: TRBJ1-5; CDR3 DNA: TGTGCCAGCTGTTACAGGGAGCGGTGGAGCAATCAGCCCCAGCATTTT; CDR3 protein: CASCYRERWSNQPQHF
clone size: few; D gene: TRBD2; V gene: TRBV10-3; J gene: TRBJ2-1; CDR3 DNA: TGTGCCATCAGCTCCGGGACTAGCGAGTTCGGTGAGCAGTTCTTC; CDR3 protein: CAISSGTSEFGEQFF
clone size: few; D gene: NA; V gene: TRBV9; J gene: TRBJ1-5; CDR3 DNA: TGTGCCAGCAGCGTAGACGGAGCCAATCAGCCCCAGCATTTT; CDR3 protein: CASSVDGANQPQHF
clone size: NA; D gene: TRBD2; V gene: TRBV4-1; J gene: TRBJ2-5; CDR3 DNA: TGCGCCAGCAGCGAGGCCGGGACTAGCCTCCCAGAGACCCAGTACTTC; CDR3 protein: CASSEAGTSLPETQYF
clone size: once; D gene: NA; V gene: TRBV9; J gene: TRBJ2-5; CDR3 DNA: TGTGCCAGCGGGCGGGGGCCTCAAGAGACCCAGTACTTC; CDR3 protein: CASGRGPQETQYF
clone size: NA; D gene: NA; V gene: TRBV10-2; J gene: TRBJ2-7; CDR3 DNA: TGCGCCAGCAACCCGGGCCGGGAAGTCCACGAGCAGTACTTC; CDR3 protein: CASNPGREVHEQYF
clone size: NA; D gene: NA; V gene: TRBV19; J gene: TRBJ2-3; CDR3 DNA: TGTGCCAGTAGTATCGGAGACAGTAGAGATACGCAGTATTTT; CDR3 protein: CASSIGDSRDTQYF
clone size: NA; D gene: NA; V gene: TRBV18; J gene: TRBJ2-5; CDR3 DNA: TGTGCCAGCTCACCACTTCAGGAAGTAGCGACAGGCAGGGAACAAGAGACCCAGTACTTC; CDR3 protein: CASSPLQEVATGREQETQYF
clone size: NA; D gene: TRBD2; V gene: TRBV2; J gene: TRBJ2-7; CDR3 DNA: TGTGCAAGAGCTGGGACTAGCGGGAGCCATACCTACGAGCAGTACTTC; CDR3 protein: CARAGTSGSHTYEQYF
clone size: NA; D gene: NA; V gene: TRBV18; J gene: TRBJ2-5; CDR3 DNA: TGTGCCAGCTCACCCTCAGACTGGAAAGAGACCCAGTACTTC; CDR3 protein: CASSPSDWKETQYF
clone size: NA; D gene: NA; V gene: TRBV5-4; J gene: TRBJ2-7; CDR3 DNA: TGTGCCAGCAGCCCCGGGGGACAGAGCTCCTACGAGCAGTACTTC; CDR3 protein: CASSPGGQSSYEQYF
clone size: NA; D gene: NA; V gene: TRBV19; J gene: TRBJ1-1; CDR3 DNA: TGTGCCAGTAGTATCGGACTGTTAGCTTTCTTT; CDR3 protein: CASSIGLLAFF
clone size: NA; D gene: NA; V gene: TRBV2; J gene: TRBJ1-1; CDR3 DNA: TGTGCCAGCAGTGCCCGACAGCAAATGAACACTGAAGCTTTCTTT; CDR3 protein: CASSARQQMNTEAFF
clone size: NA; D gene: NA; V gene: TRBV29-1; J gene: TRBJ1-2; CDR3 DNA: TGCAGCGTTGAGCTAACTAGTGACTGTGGCTACACCTTC; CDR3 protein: CSVELTSDCGYTF
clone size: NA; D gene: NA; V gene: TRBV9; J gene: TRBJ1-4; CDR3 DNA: TGTGCCAGCAGCGTAGGGGGGCAGGGTAATGAAAAACTGTTTTTT; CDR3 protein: CASSVGGQGNEKLFF
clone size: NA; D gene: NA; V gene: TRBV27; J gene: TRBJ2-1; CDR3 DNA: TGTGCCAGCAGTTTAGCGGGATTTCAGCAGTTCTTC; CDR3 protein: CASSLAGFQQFF
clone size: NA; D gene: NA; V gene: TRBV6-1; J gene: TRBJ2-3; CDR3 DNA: TGTGCCAGCAGTGAGGGGGGGCGCCCAGATACGCAGTATTTT; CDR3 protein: CASSEGGRPDTQYF
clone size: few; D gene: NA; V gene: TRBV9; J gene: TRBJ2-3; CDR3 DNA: TGTGCCAGCAGCGTCGGGACATGGGCCCCAGATACGCAGTATTTT; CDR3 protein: CASSVGTWAPDTQYF
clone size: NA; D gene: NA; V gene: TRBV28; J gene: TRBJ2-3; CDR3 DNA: TGTGCCAGCAGTTCCTACCAGGGGATTTCGTATTTT; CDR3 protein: CASSSYQGISYF
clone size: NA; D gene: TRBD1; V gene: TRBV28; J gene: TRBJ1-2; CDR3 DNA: TGTGCCTGTTGGACAGGGGCCTTTGACTATGGCTACACCTTC; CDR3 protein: CACWTGAFDYGYTF